The clone carrying this T cell receptor (beta chain) appeared a single time. This CDR3 has 16 residues. CDR1 is SEHNR and CDR2 is FQNEAQ in the germline V gene (reference sequence). Trimming at V came to 2 bases and at J to 7 bases, leaving 7 bases not matched to a gene. These data belong to a study of blood T cell repertoires in COVID-19. Only in-frame clones appear in the TCRdb table, and some are missing; sequencing was by immunoSEQ multiplex PCR. The table lists around 170,000 clones, 89% of them singletons. The TCR comes from a man aged 55 to 70 with acute or convalescent COVID-19. The source material was peripheral blood. The V gene is TRBV7-9, the J gene TRBJ1-6; 8 positions match TRBD1. In DNA form, the CDR3 reads TGTGCCAGCAGCTTATTGGGCAGGGGGCAAAATTCACCCCTCCACTTT. This translates into CASSLLGRGQNSPLHF.